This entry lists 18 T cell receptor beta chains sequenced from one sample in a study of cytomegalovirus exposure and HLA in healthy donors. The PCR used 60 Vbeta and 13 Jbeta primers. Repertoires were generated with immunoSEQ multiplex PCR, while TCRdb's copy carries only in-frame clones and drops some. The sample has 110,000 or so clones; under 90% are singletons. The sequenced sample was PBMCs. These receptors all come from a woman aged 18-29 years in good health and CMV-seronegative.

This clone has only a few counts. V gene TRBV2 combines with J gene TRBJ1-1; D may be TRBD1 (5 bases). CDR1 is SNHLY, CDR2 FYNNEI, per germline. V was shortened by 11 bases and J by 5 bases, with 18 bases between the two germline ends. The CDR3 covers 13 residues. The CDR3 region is CAYPGGFQTEAFF. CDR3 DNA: TGTGCCTATCCGGGGGGGTTTCAGACTGAAGCTTTCTTT. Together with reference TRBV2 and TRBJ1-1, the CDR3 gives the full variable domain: EPEVTQTPSHQVTQMGQEVILRCVPISNHLYFYWYRQILGQKVEFLVSFYNNEISEKSEIFDDQFSVERPDGSNFTLKIRSTKLEDSAMYFCAYPGGFQTEAFFGQGTRLTVV.

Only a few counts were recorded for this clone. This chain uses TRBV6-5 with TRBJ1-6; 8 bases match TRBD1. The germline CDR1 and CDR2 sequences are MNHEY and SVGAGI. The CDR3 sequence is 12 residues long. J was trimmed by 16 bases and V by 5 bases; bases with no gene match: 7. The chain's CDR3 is CASSQGDRSLHF. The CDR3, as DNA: TGTGCCAGCAGTCAAGGGGACAGGAGTCTCCACTTT.

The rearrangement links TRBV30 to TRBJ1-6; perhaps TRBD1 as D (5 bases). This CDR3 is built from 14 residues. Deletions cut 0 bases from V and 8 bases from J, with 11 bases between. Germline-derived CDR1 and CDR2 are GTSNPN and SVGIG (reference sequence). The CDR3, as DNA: TGTGCCTGGAGTGTAGGGGTTCAGGATTCACCCCTCCACTTT. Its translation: CAWSVGVQDSPLHF. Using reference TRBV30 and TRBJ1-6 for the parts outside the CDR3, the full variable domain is SQTIHQWPATLVQPVGSPLSLECTVEGTSNPNLYWYRQAAGRGLQLLFYSVGIGQISSEVPQNLSASRPQDRQFILSSKKLLLSDSGFYLCAWSVGVQDSPLHFGNGTRLTVT.

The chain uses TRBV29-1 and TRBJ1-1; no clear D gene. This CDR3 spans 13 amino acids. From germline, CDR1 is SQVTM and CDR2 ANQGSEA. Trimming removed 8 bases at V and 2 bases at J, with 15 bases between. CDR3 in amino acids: CSSSRAANTEAFF. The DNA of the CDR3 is TGCAGCTCCTCGAGGGCTGCCAACACTGAAGCTTTCTTT. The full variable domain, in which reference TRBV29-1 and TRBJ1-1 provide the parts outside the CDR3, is SAVISQKPSRDICQRGTSLTIQCQVDSQVTMMFWYRQQPGQSLTLIATANQGSEATYESGFVIDKFPISRPNLTFSTLTVSNMSPEDSSIYLCSSSRAANTEAFFGQGTRLTVV.

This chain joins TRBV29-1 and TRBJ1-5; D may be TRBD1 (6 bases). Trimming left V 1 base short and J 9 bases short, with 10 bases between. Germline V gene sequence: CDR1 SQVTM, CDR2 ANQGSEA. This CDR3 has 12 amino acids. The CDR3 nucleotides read TGCAGCGTTGAAGGACGAGGGGGGCCCCAGCATTTT. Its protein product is CSVEGRGGPQHF.

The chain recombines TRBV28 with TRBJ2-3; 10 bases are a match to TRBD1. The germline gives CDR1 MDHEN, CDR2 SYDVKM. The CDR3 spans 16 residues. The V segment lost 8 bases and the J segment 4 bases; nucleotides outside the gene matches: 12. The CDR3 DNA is TGTGCCAGCGGAACCGGGACAGGGGAGATCGCAGATACGCAGTATTTT. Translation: CASGTGTGEIADTQYF.

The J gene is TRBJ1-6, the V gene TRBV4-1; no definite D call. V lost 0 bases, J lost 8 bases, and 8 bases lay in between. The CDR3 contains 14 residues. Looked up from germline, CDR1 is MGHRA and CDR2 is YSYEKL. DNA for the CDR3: TGCGCCAGCAGCCAAGAGGCAGTCGATTCACCCCTCCACTTT. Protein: CASSQEAVDSPLHF.

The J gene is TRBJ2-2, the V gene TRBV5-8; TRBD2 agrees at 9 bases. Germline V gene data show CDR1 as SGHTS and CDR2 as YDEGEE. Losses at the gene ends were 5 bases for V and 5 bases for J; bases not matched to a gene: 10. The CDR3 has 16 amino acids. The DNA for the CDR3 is TGTGCCAGCAGGAAGAGGAGGACTAGCGTGACCGGGGAGCTGTTTTTT. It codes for CASRKRRTSVTGELFF.

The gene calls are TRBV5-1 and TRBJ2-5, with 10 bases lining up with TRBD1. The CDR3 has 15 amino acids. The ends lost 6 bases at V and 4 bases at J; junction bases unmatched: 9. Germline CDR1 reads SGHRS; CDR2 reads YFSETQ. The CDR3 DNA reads TGCGCCAGCAACCCGGGACAGGGGTTGTCAGAGACCCAGTACTTC. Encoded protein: CASNPGQGLSETQYF.

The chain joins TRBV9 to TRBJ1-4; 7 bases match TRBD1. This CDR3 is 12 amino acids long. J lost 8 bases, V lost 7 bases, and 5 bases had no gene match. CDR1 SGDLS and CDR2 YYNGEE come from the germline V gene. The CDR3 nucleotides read TGTGCCAGCGACTGGACAGGCGAAAAACTGTTTTTT. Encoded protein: CASDWTGEKLFF.

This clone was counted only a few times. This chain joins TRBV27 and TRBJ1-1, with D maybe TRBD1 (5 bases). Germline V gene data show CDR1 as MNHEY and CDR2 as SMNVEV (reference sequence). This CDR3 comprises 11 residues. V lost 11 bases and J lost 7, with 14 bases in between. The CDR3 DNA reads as TGTGCCGCCTTTAAAGGGGATGAAGCTTTCTTT. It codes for CAAFKGDEAFF.

CDR3: CSVEERARRGFF. The CDR3 DNA is TGCAGCGTTGAAGAAAGGGCCCGCCGGGGATTCTTC. The chain has TRBV29-1 and TRBJ2-1; possible D gene TRBD2, 5 bases. CDR1 SQVTM and CDR2 ANQGSEA come from the germline V gene. Trimming took off 0 bases at V and 16 bases at J, with 16 bases between the two ends. This CDR3 is 12 amino acids long.

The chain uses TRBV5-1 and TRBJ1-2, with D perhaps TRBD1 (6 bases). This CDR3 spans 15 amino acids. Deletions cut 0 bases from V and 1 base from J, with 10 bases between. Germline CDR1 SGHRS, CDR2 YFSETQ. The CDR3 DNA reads TGCGCCAGCAGCTTGGGGACAGAGAGTAACTATGGCTACACCTTC. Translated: CASSLGTESNYGYTF.

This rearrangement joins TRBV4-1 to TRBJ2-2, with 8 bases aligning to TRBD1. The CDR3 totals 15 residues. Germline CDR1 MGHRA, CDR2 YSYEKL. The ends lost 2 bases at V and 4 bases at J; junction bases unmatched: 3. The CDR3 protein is CASSQWTGSTGELFF. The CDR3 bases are TGCGCCAGCAGCCAATGGACAGGGAGCACCGGGGAGCTGTTTTTT.

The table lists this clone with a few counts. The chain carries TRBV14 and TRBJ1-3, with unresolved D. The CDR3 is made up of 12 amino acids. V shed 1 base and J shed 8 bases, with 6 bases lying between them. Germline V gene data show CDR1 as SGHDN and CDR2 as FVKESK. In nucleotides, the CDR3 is TGTGCCAGCAGCCAAGGGCGGGACACCATATATTTT. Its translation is CASSQGRDTIYF.

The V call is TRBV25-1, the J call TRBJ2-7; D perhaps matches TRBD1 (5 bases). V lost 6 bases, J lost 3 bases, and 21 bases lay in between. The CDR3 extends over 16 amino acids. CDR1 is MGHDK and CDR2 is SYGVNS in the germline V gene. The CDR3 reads CASRGLWTTPCYEQYF. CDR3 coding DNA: TGTGCCAGCAGGGGGCTGTGGACAACTCCCTGCTACGAGCAGTACTTC.

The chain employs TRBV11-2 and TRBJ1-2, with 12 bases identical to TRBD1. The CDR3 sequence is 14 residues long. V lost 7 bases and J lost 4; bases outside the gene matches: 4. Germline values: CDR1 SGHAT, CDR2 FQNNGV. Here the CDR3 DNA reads TGTGCCAGCACCCCGGGACAGGGGGCCTATGGCTACACCTTC. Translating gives CASTPGQGAYGYTF.

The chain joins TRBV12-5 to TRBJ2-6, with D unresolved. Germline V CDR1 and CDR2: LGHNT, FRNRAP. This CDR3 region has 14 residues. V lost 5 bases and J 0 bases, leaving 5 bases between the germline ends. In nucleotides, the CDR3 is TGTGCTAGTGGTCAGTACTCTGGGGCCAACGTCCTGACTTTC. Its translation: CASGQYSGANVLTF.